Sequencing of this TCR beta chain was carried out in a study of regulatory T cells in long-lasting Graves disease. Study-level findings and limits: The persistent group shared some 2,700 public clonotypes, more than the approximately 970 shared by new patients. Newly diagnosed Graves' patients exceeded persistent ones in TCR diversity. Limited sample numbers may have lowered accuracy.

As to time point: persistent/refractory GD, antithyroid drugs over 5 years with positive TRAb. Isolated PBMC RNA provided the starting material for the TCR library. Libraries of TCR beta came from iRepertoire HTBI primers plus Arm-PCR of CDR3 regions. MiXCR, run by TCRdb on the multiplex PCR reads, gives a single entry per CDR3 protein. The sample includes 450,000 or so distinct CDR3 sequences, less than 25% of them seen just once. Points on this clonotype: Its antigen is not identified.

Sample: peripheral blood mononuclear cells (PBMCs), taken when the disease was refractory, from a patient treated with antithyroid drugs. This TCR came from a female donor with Graves disease.

The CDR3 coding sequence is TGTGCCAGCAGCTACCTGGGCGATACGCAGTATTTT. Its protein product is CASSYLGDTQYF. The rearrangement joins TRBV11-2 to TRBJ2-3; D unclear. The CDR3 covers 12 residues. CDR1 is SGHAT, CDR2 FQNNGV, per germline. Trimming took off 4 bases at V and 6 bases at J, with 8 bases between the two ends. Full variable domain (missing parts from reference TRBV11-2 and TRBJ2-3): EAGVAQSPRYKIIEKRQSVAFWCNPISGHATLYWYQQILGQGPKLLIQFQNNGVVDDSQLPKDRFSAERLKGVDSTLKIQPAKLEDSAVYLCASSYLGDTQYFGPGTRLTVL.